This T cell receptor beta chain was recovered during a study of shared clonotypes between healthy human individuals. Study summary: Each donor had three CD4 naive, three CD4 memory, two CD8 naive and one CD8 memory plate. Points from the study as a whole: Naive subsets usually exceeded memory subsets in estimated richness.

This clone appeared once. Its antigen is not identified. Germline V gives CDR1 MNHNY, CDR2 SVGAGI (reference sequence). The CDR3 sequence is 15 residues long. Trimming took 6 bases from V and 3 from J; bases not matched to a gene: 6. Researchers ran the assay at a deep level. Authors' processing steps: Filtering differed for immunoSEQ, which gave only junction sequences without quality scores. Libraries were prepared by immunoSEQ multiplex PCR; TCRdb keeps only in-frame clonotypes and omits some of them. Clonal size and the V and J genes are those of that table, whereas D and trimming came from the DNA. The table shows over 850,000 clones, with around 82% occurring only once.

Sequenced: memory CD4+ T cells from PBMCs. This sample's subset: CD45RA-negative fraction. The TCR was taken from a man younger than 30 in good health. Some clones in this sample may be carry-over from other donors' samples. The chain is built from TRBV6-6 and TRBJ2-3; 10 bases fit TRBD1. CDR3 in DNA: TGTGCCAGCAGCTGGGACAGGGGTGAGACAGATACGCAGTATTTT. Translating it yields CASSWDRGETDTQYF.